This entry is about one T cell receptor beta chain. This clone turned up a few times. Which antigen it targets is not known. No much larger clone exists at a distance of one base, and base qualities are not known. Enrolling through a virtual design, the prospective study's participants ranged in age from roughly 18 to 100 years and lived across 24 United States geographic areas. To assign participants to cohorts, the prospective study relied on clinical history that participants themselves reported in a screening survey and a study questionnaire. In the prospective study, whole blood, serum and a nasopharyngeal or oropharyngeal swab were collected from each participant by mobile phlebotomists. Participants in the prospective study had the option to provide additional blood draws and questionnaires over an approximately 2-month period. Before DNA extraction, prospective study blood samples were shipped either frozen or at room temperature.

This entry belongs to a study of blood T cell repertoires in COVID-19 (dated by TCRdb to the early 2020s). With respect to the entire study: Collaborator samples came from the United States, Italy and Spain and covered acute and convalescent phases of COVID-19. The repertoires were released in a freely available public database intended as a resource for research on the immune response to SARS-CoV-2. A de-identified subject ID, COVID-19 status, age in years and sex were almost always included in the sample metadata. Where available, HLA class I and class II types were obtained from metadata supplied by the sample provider rather than from assay-based typing. Subjects who had been exposed to COVID-19, were actively infected with it, or had recovered from it provided the deeply sampled blood TCRbeta repertoires that made up the dataset. The prospective study material was composed of cDNA or gDNA derived from T cells, B-cell-depleted T cells, or PBMCs. Samples came from the ongoing ImmuneRACE study (first 160 participants) plus 1,254 subjects from 6 global collaborators. Study-level results and caveats: Clinical and demographic metadata were provided uncurated, with the amount varying by source and participant.

TCRbeta CDR3 regions were amplified from genomic DNA using the immunoSEQ Assay, a bias-controlled multiplex PCR. As for the original processing: Nucleated cell counts per sample were estimated from amplification of reference gene primers within the assay. Sequence reads were collapsed and filtered to measure the absolute abundance of every unique TCRbeta CDR3 rearrangement. For each sample, productive Simpson clonality was calculated as the square root of Simpson's diversity index over productive rearrangements. This immuneACCESS table, as held by TCRdb, lists in-frame sequences with V and J called but not all clones. Of the missing ones, under half trace to an unresolved V gene in checked studies; the others have no known cause. That table supplies the V and J calls and clone size; D and trimming were determined from the DNA. The sample table contains fewer than 200,000 clones; only one count was recorded for approximately 82% of them. The ten largest clonotypes hold about 3.5% of the sample.

Relative to germline, V is missing 3 bases and J is missing 0 bases, with 5 bases of the junction outside any gene match. The germline V gene (reference sequence) sets CDR1 to DFQATT and CDR2 to SNEGSKA. The CDR3 starts with the cysteine, ends with the phenylalanine, and has 15 residues. The only DNA kept is the CDR3, 45 bases in frame from the first base. The receptor chain draws on TRBV20-1 and TRBJ2-3; TRBD2 agrees with 8 junctional bases. The origin of this receptor is a woman in her fifties or sixties in a cohort exposed to, infected with or recovered from COVID-19 (not recorded which). The sequenced material came from PBMCs or T cells enriched from blood (not recorded which). The base sequence is TGCAGTGCTAGTCCAGCGGGGGCGAGCACAGATACGCAGTATTTT. This encodes CSASPAGASTDTQYF.